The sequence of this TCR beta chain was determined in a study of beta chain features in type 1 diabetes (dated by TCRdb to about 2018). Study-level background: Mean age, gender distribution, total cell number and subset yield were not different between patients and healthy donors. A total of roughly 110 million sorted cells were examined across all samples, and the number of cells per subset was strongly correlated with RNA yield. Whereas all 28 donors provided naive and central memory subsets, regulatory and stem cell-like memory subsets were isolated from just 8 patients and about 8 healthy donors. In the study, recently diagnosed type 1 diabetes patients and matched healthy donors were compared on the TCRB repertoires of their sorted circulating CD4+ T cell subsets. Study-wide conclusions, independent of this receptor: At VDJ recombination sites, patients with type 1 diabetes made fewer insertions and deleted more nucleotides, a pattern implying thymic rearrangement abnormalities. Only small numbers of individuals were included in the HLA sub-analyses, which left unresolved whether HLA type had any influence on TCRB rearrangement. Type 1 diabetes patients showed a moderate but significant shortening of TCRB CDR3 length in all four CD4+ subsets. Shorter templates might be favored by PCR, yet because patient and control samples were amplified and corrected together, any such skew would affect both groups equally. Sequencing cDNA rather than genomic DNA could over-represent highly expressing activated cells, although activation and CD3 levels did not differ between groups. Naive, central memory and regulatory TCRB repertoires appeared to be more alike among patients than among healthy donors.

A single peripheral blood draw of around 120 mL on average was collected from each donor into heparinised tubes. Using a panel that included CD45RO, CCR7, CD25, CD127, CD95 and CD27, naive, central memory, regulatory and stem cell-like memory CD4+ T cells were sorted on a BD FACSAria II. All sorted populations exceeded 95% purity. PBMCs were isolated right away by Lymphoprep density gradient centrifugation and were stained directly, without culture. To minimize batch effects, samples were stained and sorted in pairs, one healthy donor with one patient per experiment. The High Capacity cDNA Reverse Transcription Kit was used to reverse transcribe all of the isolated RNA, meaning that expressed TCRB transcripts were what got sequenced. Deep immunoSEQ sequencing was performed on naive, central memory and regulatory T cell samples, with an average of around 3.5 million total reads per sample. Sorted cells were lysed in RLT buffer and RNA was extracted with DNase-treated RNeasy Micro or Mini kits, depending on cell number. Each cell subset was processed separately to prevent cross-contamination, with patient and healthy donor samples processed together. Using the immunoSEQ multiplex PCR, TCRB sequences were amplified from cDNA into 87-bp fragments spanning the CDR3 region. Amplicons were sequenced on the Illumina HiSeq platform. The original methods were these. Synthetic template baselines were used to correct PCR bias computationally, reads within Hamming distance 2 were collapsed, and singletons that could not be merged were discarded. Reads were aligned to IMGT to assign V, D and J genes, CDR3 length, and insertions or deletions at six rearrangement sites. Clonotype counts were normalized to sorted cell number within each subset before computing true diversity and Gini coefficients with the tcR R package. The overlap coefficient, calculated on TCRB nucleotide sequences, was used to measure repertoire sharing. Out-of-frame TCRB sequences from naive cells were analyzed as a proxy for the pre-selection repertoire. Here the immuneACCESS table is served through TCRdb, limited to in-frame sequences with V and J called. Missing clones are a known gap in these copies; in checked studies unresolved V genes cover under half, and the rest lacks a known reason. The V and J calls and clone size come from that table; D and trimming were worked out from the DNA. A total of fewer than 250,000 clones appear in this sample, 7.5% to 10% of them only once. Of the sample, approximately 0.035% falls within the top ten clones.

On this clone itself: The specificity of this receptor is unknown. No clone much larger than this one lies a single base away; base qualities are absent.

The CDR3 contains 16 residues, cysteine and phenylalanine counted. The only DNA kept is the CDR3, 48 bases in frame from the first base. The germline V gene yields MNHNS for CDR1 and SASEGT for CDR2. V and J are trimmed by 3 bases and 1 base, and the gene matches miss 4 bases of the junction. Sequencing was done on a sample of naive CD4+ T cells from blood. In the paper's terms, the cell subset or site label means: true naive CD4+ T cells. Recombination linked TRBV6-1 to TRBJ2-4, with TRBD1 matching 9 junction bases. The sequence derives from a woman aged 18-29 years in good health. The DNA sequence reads TGTGCCAGCAGTGACCCCGGACAGGGGGCCAAAAACATTCAGTACTTC. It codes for CASSDPGQGAKNIQYF.